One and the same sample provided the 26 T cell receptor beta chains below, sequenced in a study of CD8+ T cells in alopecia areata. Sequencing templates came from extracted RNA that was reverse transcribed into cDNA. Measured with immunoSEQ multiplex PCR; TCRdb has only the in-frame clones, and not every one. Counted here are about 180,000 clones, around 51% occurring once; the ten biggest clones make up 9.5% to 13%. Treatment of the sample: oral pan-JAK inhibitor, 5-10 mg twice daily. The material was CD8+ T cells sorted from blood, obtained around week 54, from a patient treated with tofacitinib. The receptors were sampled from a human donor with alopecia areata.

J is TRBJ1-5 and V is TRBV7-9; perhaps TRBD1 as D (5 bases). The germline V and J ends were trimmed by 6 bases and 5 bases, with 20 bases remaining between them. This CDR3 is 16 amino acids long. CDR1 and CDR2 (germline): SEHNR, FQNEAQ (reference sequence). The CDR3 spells CASSSGLLLGDQPQHF. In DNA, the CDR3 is TGTGCCAGCAGTTCGGGACTTTTGCTGGGAGATCAGCCCCAGCATTTT.

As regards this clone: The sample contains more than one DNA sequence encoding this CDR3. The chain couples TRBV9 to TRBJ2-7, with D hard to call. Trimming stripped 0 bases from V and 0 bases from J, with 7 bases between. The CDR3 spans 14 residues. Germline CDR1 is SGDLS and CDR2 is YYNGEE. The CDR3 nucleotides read TGTGCCAGCAGCGTAGGGAGTGACTCCTACGAGCAGTACTTC. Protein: CASSVGSDSYEQYF.

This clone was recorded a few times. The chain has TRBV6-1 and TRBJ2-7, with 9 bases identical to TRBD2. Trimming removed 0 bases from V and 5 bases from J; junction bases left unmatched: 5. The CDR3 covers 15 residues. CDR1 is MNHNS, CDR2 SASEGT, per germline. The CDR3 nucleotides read TGTGCCAGCAGTGAAGCACTTAGCGGGGGCAACGAGCAGTACTTC. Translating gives CASSEALSGGNEQYF.

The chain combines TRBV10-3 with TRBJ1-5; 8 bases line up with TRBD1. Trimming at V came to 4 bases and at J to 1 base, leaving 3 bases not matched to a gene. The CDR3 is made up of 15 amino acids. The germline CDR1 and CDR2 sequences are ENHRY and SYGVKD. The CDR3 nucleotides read TGTGCCATCAGTGTGGGACAGGAAAGCAATCAGCCCCAGCATTTT. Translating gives CAISVGQESNQPQHF.

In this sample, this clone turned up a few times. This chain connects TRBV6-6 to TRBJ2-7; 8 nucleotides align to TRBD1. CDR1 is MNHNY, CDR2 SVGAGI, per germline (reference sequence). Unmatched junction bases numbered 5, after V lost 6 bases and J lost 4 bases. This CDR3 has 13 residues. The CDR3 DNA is TGTGCCAGCAGACAGGGGGGAAAATACGAGCAGTACTTC. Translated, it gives CASRQGGKYEQYF.

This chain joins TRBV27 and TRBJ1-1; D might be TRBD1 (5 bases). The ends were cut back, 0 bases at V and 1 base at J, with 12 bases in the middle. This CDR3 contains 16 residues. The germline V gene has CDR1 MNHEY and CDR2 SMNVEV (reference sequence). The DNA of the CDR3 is TGTGCCAGCAGTTTATCGTCGGGGGAAAAGAACACTGAAGCTTTCTTT. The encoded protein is CASSLSSGEKNTEAFF.

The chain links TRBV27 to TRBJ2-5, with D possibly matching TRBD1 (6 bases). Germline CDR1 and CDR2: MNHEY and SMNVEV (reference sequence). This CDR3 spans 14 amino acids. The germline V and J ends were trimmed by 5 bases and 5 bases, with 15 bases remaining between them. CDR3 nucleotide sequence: TGTGCCAGCAGTACACAGGGTTTGGTCGAGACCCAGTACTTC. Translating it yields CASSTQGLVETQYF.

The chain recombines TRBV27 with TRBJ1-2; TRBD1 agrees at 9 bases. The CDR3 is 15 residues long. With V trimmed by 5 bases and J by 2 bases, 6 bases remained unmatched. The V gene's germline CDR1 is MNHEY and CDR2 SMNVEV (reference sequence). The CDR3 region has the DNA TGTGCCAGCAGTCCCGGGACAGGGACCAACTATGGCTACACCTTC. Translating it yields CASSPGTGTNYGYTF.

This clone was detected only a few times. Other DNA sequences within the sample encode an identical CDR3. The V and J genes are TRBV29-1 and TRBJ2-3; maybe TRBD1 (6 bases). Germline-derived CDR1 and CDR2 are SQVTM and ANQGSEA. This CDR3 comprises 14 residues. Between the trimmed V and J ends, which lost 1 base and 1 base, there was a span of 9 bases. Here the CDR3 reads CSVEGGRGTDTQYF. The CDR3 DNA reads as TGCAGCGTTGAAGGGGGGCGGGGCACAGATACGCAGTATTTT.

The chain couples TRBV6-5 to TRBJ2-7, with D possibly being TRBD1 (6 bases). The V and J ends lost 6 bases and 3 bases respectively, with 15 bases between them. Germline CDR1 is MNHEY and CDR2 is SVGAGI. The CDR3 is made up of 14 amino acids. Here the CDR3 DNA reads TGTGCCAGCAGCCCGACAGGCCTTAACTACGAGCAGTACTTC. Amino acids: CASSPTGLNYEQYF.

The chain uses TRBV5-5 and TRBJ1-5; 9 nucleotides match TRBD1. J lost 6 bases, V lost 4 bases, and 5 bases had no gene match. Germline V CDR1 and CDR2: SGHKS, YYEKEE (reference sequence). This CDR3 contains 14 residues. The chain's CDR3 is CASSQGQGGQPQHF. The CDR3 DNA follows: TGTGCCAGCAGCCAGGGACAGGGTGGTCAGCCCCAGCATTTT.

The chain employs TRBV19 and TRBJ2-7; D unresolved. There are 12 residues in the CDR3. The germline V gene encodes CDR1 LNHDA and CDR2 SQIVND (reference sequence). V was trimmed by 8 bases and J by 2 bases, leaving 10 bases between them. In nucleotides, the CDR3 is TGTGCCAGTTCGGACGGGCCCTACGAGCAGTACTTC. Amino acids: CASSDGPYEQYF.

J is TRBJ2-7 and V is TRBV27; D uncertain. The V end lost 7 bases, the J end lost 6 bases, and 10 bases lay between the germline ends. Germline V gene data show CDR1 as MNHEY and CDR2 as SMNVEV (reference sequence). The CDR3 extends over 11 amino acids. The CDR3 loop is CASIAESEQYF. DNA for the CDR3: TGTGCCAGCATTGCTGAGTCCGAGCAGTACTTC.

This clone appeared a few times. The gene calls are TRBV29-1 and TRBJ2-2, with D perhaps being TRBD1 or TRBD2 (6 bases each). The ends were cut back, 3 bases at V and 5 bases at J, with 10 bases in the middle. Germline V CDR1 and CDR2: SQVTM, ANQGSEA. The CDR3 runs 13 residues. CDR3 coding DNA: TGCAGCGTTGACCGGGGGCGAACCGGGGAGCTGTTTTTT. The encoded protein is CSVDRGRTGELFF.

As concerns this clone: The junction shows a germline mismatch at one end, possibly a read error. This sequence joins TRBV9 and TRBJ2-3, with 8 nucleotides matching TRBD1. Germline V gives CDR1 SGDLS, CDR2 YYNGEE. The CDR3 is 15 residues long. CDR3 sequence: CASNDGTGLTYTQYF. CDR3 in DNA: TGTGCCAGCAACGACGGGACAGGTCTCACATATACGCAGTATTTT. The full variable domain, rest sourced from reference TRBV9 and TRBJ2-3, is DSGVTQTPKHLITATGQRVTLRCSPRSGDLSVYWYQQSLDQGLQFLIQYYNGEERAKGNILERFSAQQFPDLHSELNLSSLELGDSALYFCASNDGTGLTYTQYFGPGTRLTVL.

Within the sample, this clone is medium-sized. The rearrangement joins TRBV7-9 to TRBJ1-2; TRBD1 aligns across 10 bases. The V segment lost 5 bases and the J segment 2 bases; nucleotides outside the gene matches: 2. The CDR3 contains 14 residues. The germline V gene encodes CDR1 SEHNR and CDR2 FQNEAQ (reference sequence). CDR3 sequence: CASSVDRGNYGYTF. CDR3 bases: TGTGCCAGCAGCGTGGACAGGGGGAACTATGGCTACACCTTC. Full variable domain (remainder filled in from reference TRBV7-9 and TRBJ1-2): DTGVSQNPRHKITKRGQNVTFRCDPISEHNRLYWYRQTLGQGPEFLTYFQNEAQLEKSRLLSDRFSAERPKGSFSTLEIQRTEQGDSAMYLCASSVDRGNYGYTFGSGTRLTVV.

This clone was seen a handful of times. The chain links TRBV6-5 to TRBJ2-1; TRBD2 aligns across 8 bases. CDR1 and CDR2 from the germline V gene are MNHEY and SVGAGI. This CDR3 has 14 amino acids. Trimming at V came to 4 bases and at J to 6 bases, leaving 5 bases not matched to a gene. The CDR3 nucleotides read TGTGCCAGCAGTTCTGGCGGGGGGTCCAATGAGCAGTTCTTC. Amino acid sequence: CASSSGGGSNEQFF.

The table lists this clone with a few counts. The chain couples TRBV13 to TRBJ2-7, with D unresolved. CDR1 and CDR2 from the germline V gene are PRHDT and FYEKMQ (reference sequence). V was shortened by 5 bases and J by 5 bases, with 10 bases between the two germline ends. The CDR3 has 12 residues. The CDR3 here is CASSQVGHEQYF. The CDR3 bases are TGTGCCAGCAGCCAAGTAGGTCACGAGCAGTACTTC.

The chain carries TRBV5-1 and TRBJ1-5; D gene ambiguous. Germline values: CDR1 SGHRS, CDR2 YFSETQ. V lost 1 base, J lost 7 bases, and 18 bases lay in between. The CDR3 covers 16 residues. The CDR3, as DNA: TGCGCCAGCAGCTTGTCCCCCGCGGGAGCGGGGCAGCCCCAGCATTTT. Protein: CASSLSPAGAGQPQHF.

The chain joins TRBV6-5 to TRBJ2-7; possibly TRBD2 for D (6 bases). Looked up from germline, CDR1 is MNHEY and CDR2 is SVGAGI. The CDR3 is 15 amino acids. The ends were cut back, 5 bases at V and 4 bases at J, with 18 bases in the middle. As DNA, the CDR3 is TGTGCCAGCAGTCCACATAATAGCGGCCAGTACGAGCAGTACTTC. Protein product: CASSPHNSGQYEQYF.

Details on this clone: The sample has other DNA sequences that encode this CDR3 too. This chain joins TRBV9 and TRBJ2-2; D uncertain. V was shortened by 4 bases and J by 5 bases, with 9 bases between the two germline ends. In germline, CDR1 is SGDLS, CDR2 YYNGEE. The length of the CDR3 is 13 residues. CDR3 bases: TGTGCCAGCAGCCCCCGTGGTACCGGGGAGCTGTTTTTT. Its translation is CASSPRGTGELFF.

In DNA form, the CDR3 reads TGCGCCAGCATACCAGGGGACACTATCTCCTACGAGCAGTACTTC. Encoded protein: CASIPGDTISYEQYF. V and J are TRBV5-1 and TRBJ2-7, with a possible D match to TRBD1 (6 bases). CDR1 is SGHRS and CDR2 is YFSETQ in the germline V gene. There are 15 residues in the CDR3. The V gene lost 6 bases and the J gene lost 0 bases, with 16 bases spanning the gap.

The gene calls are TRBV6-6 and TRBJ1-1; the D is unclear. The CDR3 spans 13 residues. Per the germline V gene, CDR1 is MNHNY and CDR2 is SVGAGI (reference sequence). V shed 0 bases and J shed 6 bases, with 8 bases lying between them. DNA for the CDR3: TGTGCCAGCAGTTACTCGCAAATGGCTGAAGCTTTCTTT. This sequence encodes CASSYSQMAEAFF.

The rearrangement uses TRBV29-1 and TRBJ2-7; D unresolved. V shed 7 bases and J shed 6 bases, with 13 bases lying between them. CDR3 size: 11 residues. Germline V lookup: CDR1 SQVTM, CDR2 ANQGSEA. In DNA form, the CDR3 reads TGCAGCGCGGTGGTGTTGGGCGAGCAGTACTTC. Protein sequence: CSAVVLGEQYF.

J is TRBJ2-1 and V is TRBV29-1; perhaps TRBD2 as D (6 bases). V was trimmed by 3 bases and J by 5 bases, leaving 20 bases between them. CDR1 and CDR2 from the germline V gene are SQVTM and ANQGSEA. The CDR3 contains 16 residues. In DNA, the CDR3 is TGCAGCGTTGAGACCCCAACGGGGAGGCTGAACAATGAGCAGTTCTTC. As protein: CSVETPTGRLNNEQFF.

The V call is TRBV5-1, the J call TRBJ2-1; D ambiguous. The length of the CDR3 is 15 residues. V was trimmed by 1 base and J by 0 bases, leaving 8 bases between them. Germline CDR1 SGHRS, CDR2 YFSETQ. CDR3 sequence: CASSLSLSSYNEQFF. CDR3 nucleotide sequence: TGCGCCAGCAGCTTGAGTTTGAGCTCCTACAATGAGCAGTTCTTC.